This T cell receptor beta chain was captured by sequencing in a study of cytomegalovirus exposure and HLA in healthy donors. The study's findings and limits: The authors listed around 150 TCR beta chains as cytomegalovirus-associated.

Per germline, CDR1 SGDLS and CDR2 YYNGEE. Trimming cost V 4 bases and J 9 bases, with 23 bases left between them. CDR3 length: 16 amino acids. The primer mix had 60 Vbeta and 13 Jbeta primers. Clones were sequenced by immunoSEQ multiplex PCR, and TCRdb holds only the in-frame ones, with some missing. The table has fewer than 110,000 clones, approximately 73% seen once; the top ten hold 7% to 8%. This clone was detected once. Its antigen is as yet unknown. This receptor was identified in a man under 40 in good health and CMV-seronegative. The sample comprised PBMCs. This sequence joins TRBV9 and TRBJ2-1, with TRBD2 as a possible D gene (6 bases). CDR3 sequence: CASSTGIGGGASEQFF. CDR3 nucleotides: TGTGCCAGCAGCACGGGGATAGGTGGAGGGGCAAGTGAGCAGTTCTTC.